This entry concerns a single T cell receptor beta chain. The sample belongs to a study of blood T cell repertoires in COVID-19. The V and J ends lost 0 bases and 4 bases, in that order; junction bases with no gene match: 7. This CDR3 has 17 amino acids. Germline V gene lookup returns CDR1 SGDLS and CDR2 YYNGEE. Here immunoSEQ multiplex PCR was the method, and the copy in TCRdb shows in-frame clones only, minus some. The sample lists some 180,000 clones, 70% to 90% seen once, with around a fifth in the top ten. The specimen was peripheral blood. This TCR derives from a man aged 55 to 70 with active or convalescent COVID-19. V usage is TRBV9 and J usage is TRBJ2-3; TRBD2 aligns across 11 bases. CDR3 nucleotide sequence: TGTGCCAGCAGCGTAGGGTCTAGCGGGGGGCGGGCAGATACGCAGTATTTT. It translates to CASSVGSSGGRADTQYF.